The 11 T cell receptor beta chains below were found in one sample sequenced in a study of blood T cell repertoires in COVID-19. Some clones are missing from TCRdb's copy, which holds only in-frame ones; the method was immunoSEQ multiplex PCR. This table holds about 290,000 clones, around 90% found once. Material for sequencing was PBMCs or T cells enriched from blood (not recorded which). The receptors here all came from a woman in her forties who had recovered from COVID-19.

The V and J genes are TRBV7-2 and TRBJ1-1, with a possible D match to TRBD1 (5 bases). Germline V CDR1 and CDR2: SGHTA, FQGNSA. V was trimmed by 5 bases and J by 0 bases, leaving 13 bases between them. CDR3 length: 15 residues. The CDR3 reads CASSQGLLVNTEAFF. In nucleotides, the CDR3 is TGTGCCAGCAGCCAGGGACTCCTGGTGAACACTGAAGCTTTCTTT.

The chain links TRBV5-4 to TRBJ2-3; TRBD2 agrees at 11 bases. Per the germline V gene, CDR1 is SGHNT and CDR2 is YYREEE (reference sequence). The CDR3 sequence is 18 residues long. V trimming: 4 bases; J trimming: 0 bases; junction bases outside the gene matches: 10. The CDR3 region is CASSPGTSGASSTDTQYF. The CDR3 nucleotides are TGTGCCAGCAGCCCTGGGACTAGCGGCGCCTCTAGCACAGATACGCAGTATTTT.

This chain connects TRBV3-1 (or the pseudogene TRBV3-2) to TRBJ2-7, with TRBD2 identical over 8 bases. The CDR3 runs 18 residues. V shed 4 bases, J shed 5 bases, and the junction held 19 bases outside the gene matches. The germline V gene encodes CDR1 LGHDT and CDR2 YNNKEL (reference sequence). In nucleotides, the CDR3 is TGTGCCAGCAGCCCGCGCCGGAGACGAACGGGAGGGCTCCACGAGCAGTACTTC. It translates to CASSPRRRRTGGLHEQYF.

The rearrangement joins TRBV18 to TRBJ1-1; no firm D call. The V end was cut by 4 bases, the J end by 5 bases, with 14 bases between. CDR1 is KGHSH and CDR2 is LQKENI in the germline V gene. The CDR3 extends over 14 amino acids. The CDR3 region is CASSLARDRTEAFF. CDR3 nucleotide sequence: TGTGCCAGCTCACTAGCCCGGGATAGGACTGAAGCTTTCTTT.

The rearrangement uses TRBV4-2 and TRBJ1-2, with D maybe TRBD1 (6 bases). Per germline, CDR1 LGHNA and CDR2 YNFKEQ. This CDR3 spans 13 amino acids. Trimming shortened V by 2 bases and J by 4 bases, and 8 bases separated the two germline ends. This CDR3 is CASSQIQGYGYTF. The CDR3 DNA reads TGTGCCAGCAGCCAAATACAGGGCTATGGCTACACCTTC.

CDR3 amino acids: CASSPGKGQGALETQYF. As DNA, the CDR3 is TGTGCCAGCAGCCCAGGGAAGGGACAGGGGGCGCTTGAGACCCAGTACTTC. The genes are TRBV11-2 and TRBJ2-5; 12 positions match TRBD1. Germline CDR1 SGHAT, CDR2 FQNNGV. The CDR3 is 17 amino acids. Trimming cost V 5 bases and J 5 bases; bases outside gene matches: 12.

This rearrangement joins TRBV4-1 to TRBJ1-1; possible D gene TRBD1, 6 bases. V was trimmed by 1 base and J by 3 bases, leaving 15 bases between them. The CDR3 runs to 16 residues. Per the germline V gene, CDR1 is MGHRA and CDR2 is YSYEKL. The CDR3 region is CASSQGGGAGDTEAFF. The CDR3 nucleotides are TGCGCCAGCAGCCAAGGTGGGGGGGCGGGGGACACTGAAGCTTTCTTT.

The chain uses TRBV9 and TRBJ2-5; 7 bases are shared with TRBD2. J lost 4 bases, V lost 3 bases, and 9 bases had no gene match. This CDR3 has 15 residues. Germline V gene sequence: CDR1 SGDLS, CDR2 YYNGEE. The DNA of the CDR3 is TGTGCCAGCAGCGCCAGCCGGGGGGTGGGAGAGACCCAGTACTTC. This translates into CASSASRGVGETQYF.

This chain uses TRBV5-1 with TRBJ1-3, with D possibly being TRBD1 (6 bases). V lost 5 bases to trimming and J lost 2 bases, with 14 bases between them. This CDR3 spans 15 amino acids. The germline V gene encodes CDR1 SGHRS and CDR2 YFSETQ. CDR3 amino acids: CASSLQGAAGNTIYF. The CDR3 nucleotides are TGCGCCAGCAGTCTACAGGGAGCAGCTGGAAACACCATATATTTT.

This chain connects TRBV28 to TRBJ2-5; 11 bases are a match to TRBD1. V lost 5 bases to trimming and J lost 7 bases; unmatched junction nucleotides: 12. The CDR3 spans 16 residues. CDR1 MDHEN and CDR2 SYDVKM come from the germline V gene. CDR3 residues: CASSDWTGGLGGTQYF. For the CDR3, the DNA is TGTGCCAGCAGTGATTGGACAGGGGGCTTAGGTGGGACCCAGTACTTC.

The rearrangement joins TRBV10-1 to TRBJ1-5; the match to TRBD1 covers 9 bases. The CDR3 is 19 residues long. Germline loops: CDR1 WNHNN, CDR2 SYGVQD (reference sequence). J was trimmed by 0 bases and V by 2 bases; bases with no gene match: 11. CDR3 sequence (DNA): TGCGCCAGCAGTGAGGCAGCGGGGACAGGGTATAATAGCAATCAGCCCCAGCATTTT. It yields the protein CASSEAAGTGYNSNQPQHF.